Ten or more counts support the clone carrying this T cell receptor beta chain. This sample was taken from a study of T cells in Graves' hyperthyroidism and ophthalmopathy. Study details: Peripheral blood samples were taken at initial diagnosis, prior to any treatment.

V trimming: 2 bases; J trimming: 2 bases; junction bases outside the gene matches: 2. This CDR3 has 16 amino acids. The germline CDR1 and CDR2 sequences are MNHEY and SMNVEV (reference sequence). Using RNA transcripts as the source, TCR beta CDR3 regions were amplified. A set of HTBI primers served as the primers for a first-round RT-PCR of the TCR CDR3. TCRdb re-analysed the multiplex PCR reads in MiXCR, keeping a single row per CDR3 protein. The sample lists around 600,000 distinct CDR3 sequences, approximately 14% occurring once. Material for sequencing was blood. V and J are TRBV27 and TRBJ2-3; 12 positions match TRBD2. The sequence came from a woman between 45 and 60 years old with Graves' ophthalmopathy. The CDR3 DNA follows: TGTGCCAGCAGTTTACTAGCGGGAGGGTTCACAGATACGCAGTATTTT. Its protein product is CASSLLAGGFTDTQYF.